A selection of T cell receptor beta chains follows, all from one sample in a study of shared clonotypes between healthy human individuals. Repertoires were generated with immunoSEQ multiplex PCR, while TCRdb's copy carries only in-frame clones and drops some. The sample holds roughly 2.6 million clones; around 94% are singletons and the top ten take 0.11% to 0.15%. Sequenced input: naive CD4+ T cells sorted from blood. These receptors originate from a man aged 18 to 30 in good health. CDR3s include the opening cysteine and the closing phenylalanine or tryptophan. Each record gives: J gene, clone size, D gene, V gene, CDR3 DNA, CDR3 protein. A D gene is named only where the DNA matches it firmly. Expanded clones are given a class, and other clones once, few, many or no size at all.

TRBJ2-7 | NA | NA | TRBV2 | TGTGCCAGCAAGCGCACGGGCGTTTCCTACGAGCAGTACTTC | CASKRTGVSYEQYF
TRBJ1-3 | NA | NA | TRBV6-6 | TGTGCCAGCAGCCCAACCGGGACACATTCTGGAAACACCATATATTTT | CASSPTGTHSGNTIYF
TRBJ2-7 | once | TRBD2 | TRBV29-1 | TGCAGCGTGGAAGCTACTAGCGGGAGCTCCTACGAGCAGTACTTC | CSVEATSGSSYEQYF
TRBJ2-7 | NA | TRBD1 | TRBV15 | TGTGCCACCAGCGTTGACAGGGGGTCCTACGAGCAGTACTTC | CATSVDRGSYEQYF
TRBJ2-2 | NA | TRBD2 | TRBV7-9 | TGTGCCAGCAGCTTTACCGGGACTACGAACACCGGGGAGCTGTTTTTT | CASSFTGTTNTGELFF
TRBJ1-4 | NA | TRBD1 | TRBV5-6 | TGTGCCAGCAGCTTTGACAGGGATGAAAAACTGTTTTTT | CASSFDRDEKLFF
TRBJ1-3 | NA | NA | TRBV6-1 | TGTGCCAGCAGTGAAGCCCTTGGCGGGTCCGGAAACACCATATATTTT | CASSEALGGSGNTIYF
TRBJ1-1 | NA | TRBD1 | TRBV15 | TGTGCCACCAGCAGGGGACAGTCAAACACTGAAGCTTTCTTT | CATSRGQSNTEAFF
TRBJ1-1 | NA | NA | TRBV6-6 | TGTGCCAGCATGTGGGGGCCCTTTGGTGTCACTGAAGCTTTCTTT | CASMWGPFGVTEAFF
TRBJ1-1 | NA | NA | TRBV6-5 | TGTGCCAGCAGTCTGATATACCCCCCGAACACTGAAGCTTTCTTT | CASSLIYPPNTEAFF
TRBJ1-2 | NA | TRBD1 | TRBV16 | TGTGCCAGCAGCCACTACAGGGGACCAAGCTATGGCTACACCTTC | CASSHYRGPSYGYTF
TRBJ2-3 | NA | TRBD1 | TRBV9 | TGTGCCAGCAGAAAAGGGACAGCATACACAGATACGCAGTATTTT | CASRKGTAYTDTQYF
TRBJ2-1 | NA | TRBD2 | TRBV9 | TGTGCCAGCAGCGTAGGTAGCGGGGGCCCCAATGAGCAGTTCTTC | CASSVGSGGPNEQFF
TRBJ1-2 | NA | TRBD1 | TRBV7-8 | TGTGCCAGCAGCCCCCATACCGACAGGGATGGCTACACCTTC | CASSPHTDRDGYTF
TRBJ2-1 | NA | NA | TRBV10-2 | TGCGCCAGCAGTGAGGCTCTAGCGTCGAGGAATGAGCAGTTCTTC | CASSEALASRNEQFF
TRBJ2-2 | NA | NA | TRBV7-2 | TGTGCCAGCAGCTTACCCGCCACCGGGGAGCTGTTTTTT | CASSLPATGELFF
TRBJ1-6 | NA | NA | TRBV6-5 | TGTGCCAGCAGTAGCTGGACACCTTATAATTCACCCCTCCACTTT | CASSSWTPYNSPLHF
TRBJ1-5 | NA | TRBD1 | TRBV2 | TGTGCCAGCAGTGAATCGGAAACAGGGGTTTTTGGGCCCCAGCATTTT | CASSESETGVFGPQHF
TRBJ1-2 | NA | NA | TRBV5-6 | TGTGCCAGCAGCTTGGGCAGGGCCTATGGCTACACCTTC | CASSLGRAYGYTF
TRBJ1-2 | NA | NA | TRBV11-2 | TGTGCCAGCAGCTTAGGAGAGAGGGGCTCCTACACCTTC | CASSLGERGSYTF
TRBJ2-7 | NA | NA | TRBV11-2 | TGTGCCAGCAGCTTAGAATCAGGGTTAGAGCAGTACTTC | CASSLESGLEQYF
TRBJ2-1 | NA | TRBD1 | TRBV7-2 | TGTGCCAGCAGCCCCGGGACAGCCTACAATGAGCAGTTCTTC | CASSPGTAYNEQFF
TRBJ1-4 | NA | NA | TRBV19 | TGTGCCAGCGCAGGTGCAACTAATGAAAAACTGTTTTTT | CASAGATNEKLFF
TRBJ1-6 | NA | NA | TRBV18 | TGTGCCAGCTCACCGGGGCCAGCCAATTCACCCCTCCACTTT | CASSPGPANSPLHF
TRBJ2-7 | NA | NA | TRBV20-1 | TGCAGTGCTATAAACCAGGGCGAGCAGTACTTC | CSAINQGEQYF
TRBJ1-2 | NA | NA | TRBV4-2 | TGTGCCAGCAGCCAAGAGAGTGCCCCGGTCTTGTTAGGCTACACCTTC | CASSQESAPVLLGYTF
TRBJ2-3 | NA | NA | TRBV29-1 | TGCAGCGTTGAAAGGGGGACAGATACGCAGTATTTT | CSVERGTDTQYF
TRBJ2-5 | NA | NA | TRBV5-1 | TGCGCCAGCAGCCAGGCGGAGGGCATCGGGACCCAGTACTTC | CASSQAEGIGTQYF